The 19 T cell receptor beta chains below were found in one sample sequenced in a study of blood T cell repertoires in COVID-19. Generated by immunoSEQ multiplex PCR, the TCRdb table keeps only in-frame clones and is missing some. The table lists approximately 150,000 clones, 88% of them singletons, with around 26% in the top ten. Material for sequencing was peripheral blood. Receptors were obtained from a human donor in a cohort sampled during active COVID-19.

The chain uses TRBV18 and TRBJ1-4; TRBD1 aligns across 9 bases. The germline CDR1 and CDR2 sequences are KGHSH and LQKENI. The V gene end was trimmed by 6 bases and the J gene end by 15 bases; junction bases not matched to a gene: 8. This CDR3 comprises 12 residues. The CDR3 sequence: CASSGTGSILFF. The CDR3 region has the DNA TGTGCCAGCTCGGGGACAGGGTCCATCTTGTTTTTT.

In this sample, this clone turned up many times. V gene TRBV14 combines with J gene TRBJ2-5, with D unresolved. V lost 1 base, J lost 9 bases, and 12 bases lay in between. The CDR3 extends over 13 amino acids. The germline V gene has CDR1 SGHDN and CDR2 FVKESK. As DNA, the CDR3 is TGTGCCAGCAGCCAAGCTCACCTTGGGCCCCAGTACTTC. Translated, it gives CASSQAHLGPQYF.

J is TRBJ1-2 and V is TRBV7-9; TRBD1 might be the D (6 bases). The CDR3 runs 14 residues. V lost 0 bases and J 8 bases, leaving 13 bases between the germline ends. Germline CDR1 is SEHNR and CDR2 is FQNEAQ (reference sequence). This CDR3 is CASSLAPRTAGYTF. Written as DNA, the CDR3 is TGTGCCAGCAGCTTAGCCCCTAGGACAGCCGGCTACACCTTC.

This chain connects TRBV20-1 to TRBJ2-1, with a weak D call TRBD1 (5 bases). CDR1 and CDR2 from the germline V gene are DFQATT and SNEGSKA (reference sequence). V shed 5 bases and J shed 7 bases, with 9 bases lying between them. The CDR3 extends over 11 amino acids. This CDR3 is CSAAQGNEQFF. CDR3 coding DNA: TGCAGTGCTGCCCAGGGAAATGAGCAGTTCTTC.

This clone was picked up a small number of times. In DNA, the CDR3 is TGTGCCAGCAGCTTGTTCCTAGCGGCGAACACCGGGGAGCTGTTTTTT. Its protein is CASSLFLAANTGELFF. The V call is TRBV5-6, the J call TRBJ2-2; 7 nucleotides align to TRBD2. The CDR3 length is 16 residues. The germline V gene encodes CDR1 SGHDT and CDR2 YYEEEE. The J segment lost 0 bases and the V segment lost 1 base, leaving 3 bases of the junction unmatched.

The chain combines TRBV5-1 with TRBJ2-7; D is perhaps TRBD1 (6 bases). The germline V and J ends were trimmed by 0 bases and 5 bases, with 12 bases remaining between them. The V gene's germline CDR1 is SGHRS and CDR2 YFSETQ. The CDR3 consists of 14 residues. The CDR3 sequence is CASSLGGPRDEQYF. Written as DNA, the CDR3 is TGCGCCAGCAGCTTGGGGGGGCCGAGGGACGAGCAGTACTTC.

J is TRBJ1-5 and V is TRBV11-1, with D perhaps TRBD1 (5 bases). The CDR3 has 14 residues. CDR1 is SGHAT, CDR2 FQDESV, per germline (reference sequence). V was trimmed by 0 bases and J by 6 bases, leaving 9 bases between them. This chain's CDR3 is CASSLASQGQPQHF. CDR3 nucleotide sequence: TGTGCCAGCAGCTTAGCTTCCCAGGGTCAGCCCCAGCATTTT.

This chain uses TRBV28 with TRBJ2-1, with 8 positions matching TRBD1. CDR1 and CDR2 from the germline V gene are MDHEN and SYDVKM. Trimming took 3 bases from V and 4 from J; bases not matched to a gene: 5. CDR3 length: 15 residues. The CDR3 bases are TGTGCCAGCAGTTTGACAGGGGTCCTATACAATGAGCAGTTCTTC. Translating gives CASSLTGVLYNEQFF.

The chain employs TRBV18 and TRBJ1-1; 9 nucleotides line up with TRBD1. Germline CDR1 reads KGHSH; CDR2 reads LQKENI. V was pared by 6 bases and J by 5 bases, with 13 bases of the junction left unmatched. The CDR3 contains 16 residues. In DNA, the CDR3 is TGTGCCAGCTCGCCAGATACAGGGGGCCCGGAGACTGAAGCTTTCTTT. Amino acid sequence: CASSPDTGGPETEAFF.

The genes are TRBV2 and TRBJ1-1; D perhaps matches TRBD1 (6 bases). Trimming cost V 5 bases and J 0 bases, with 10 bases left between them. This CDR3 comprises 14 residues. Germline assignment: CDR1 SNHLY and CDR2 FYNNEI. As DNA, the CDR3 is TGTGCCAGCAGTTTACAGGGTGTGAACACTGAAGCTTTCTTT. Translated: CASSLQGVNTEAFF. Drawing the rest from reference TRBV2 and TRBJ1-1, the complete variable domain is EPEVTQTPSHQVTQMGQEVILRCVPISNHLYFYWYRQILGQKVEFLVSFYNNEISEKSEIFDDQFSVERPDGSNFTLKIRSTKLEDSAMYFCASSLQGVNTEAFFGQGTRLTVV.

This CDR3 is CASSLSLAGVDEQFF. The CDR3, as DNA: TGTGCCAGCAGCTTAAGTCTAGCGGGGGTGGATGAGCAGTTCTTC. The genes are TRBV7-9 and TRBJ2-1, with TRBD2 identical over 10 bases. The CDR3 contains 15 residues. CDR1 and CDR2 from the germline V gene are SEHNR and FQNEAQ (reference sequence). With 2 bases clipped from V and 8 bases from J, the junction kept 6 bases outside the gene matches.

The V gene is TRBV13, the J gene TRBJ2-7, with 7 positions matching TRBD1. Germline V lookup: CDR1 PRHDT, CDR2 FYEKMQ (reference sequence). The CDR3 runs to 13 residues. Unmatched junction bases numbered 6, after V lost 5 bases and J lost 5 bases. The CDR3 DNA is TGTGCCAGCAGCCTACGACAGGGAAACGAGCAGTACTTC. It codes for CASSLRQGNEQYF.

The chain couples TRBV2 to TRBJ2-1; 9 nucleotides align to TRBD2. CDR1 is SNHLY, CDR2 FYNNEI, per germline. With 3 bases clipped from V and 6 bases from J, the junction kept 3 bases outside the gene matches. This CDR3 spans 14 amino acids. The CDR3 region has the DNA TGTGCCAGCAGTGAGTGGCGGGGGGGCAATGAGCAGTTCTTC. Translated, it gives CASSEWRGGNEQFF.

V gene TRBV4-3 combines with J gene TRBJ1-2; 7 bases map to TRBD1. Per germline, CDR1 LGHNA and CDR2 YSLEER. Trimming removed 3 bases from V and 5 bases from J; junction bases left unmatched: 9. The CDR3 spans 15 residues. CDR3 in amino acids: CASSHGGQAGYGYTF. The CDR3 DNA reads TGCGCCAGCAGCCATGGTGGACAGGCCGGGTATGGCTACACCTTC.

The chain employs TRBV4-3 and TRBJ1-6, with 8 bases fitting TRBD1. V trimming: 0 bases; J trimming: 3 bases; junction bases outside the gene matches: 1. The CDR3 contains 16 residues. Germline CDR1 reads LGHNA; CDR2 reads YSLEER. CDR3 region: CASSQETGGYNSPLHF. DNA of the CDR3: TGCGCCAGCAGCCAAGAAACAGGGGGCTATAATTCACCCCTCCACTTT.

CDR3 nucleotides: TGCGCCAGCAGCACTCAGGGTGCTCCGAACACCGGGGAGCTGTTTTTT. This codes for CASSTQGAPNTGELFF. This rearrangement joins TRBV5-1 to TRBJ2-2, with D possibly TRBD1 on 5 matching bases. CDR3 length: 16 residues. Germline loops: CDR1 SGHRS, CDR2 YFSETQ. Trimming shortened V by 4 bases and J by 0 bases, and 13 bases separated the two germline ends.

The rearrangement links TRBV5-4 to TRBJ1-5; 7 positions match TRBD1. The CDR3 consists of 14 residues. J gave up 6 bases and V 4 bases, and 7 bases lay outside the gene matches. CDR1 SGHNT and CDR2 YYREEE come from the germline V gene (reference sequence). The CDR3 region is CASSADRVGQPQHF. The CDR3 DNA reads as TGTGCCAGCAGCGCTGACAGGGTGGGTCAGCCCCAGCATTTT.

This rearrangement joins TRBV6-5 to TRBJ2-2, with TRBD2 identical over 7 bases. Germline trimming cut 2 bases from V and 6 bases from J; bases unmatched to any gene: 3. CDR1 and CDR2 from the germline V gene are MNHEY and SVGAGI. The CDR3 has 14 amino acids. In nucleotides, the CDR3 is TGTGCCAGCAGTTACGGGGCGGGAGCCGGGGAGCTGTTTTTT. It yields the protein CASSYGAGAGELFF.

CDR3 DNA sequence: TGTGCCAGCAGTGTAGGAGGACAGGGAAGAGGTCAGCCCCAGCATTTT. It encodes CASSVGGQGRGQPQHF. This chain uses TRBV7-9 with TRBJ1-5, with 8 bases fitting TRBD1. Germline CDR1 reads SEHNR; CDR2 reads FQNEAQ (reference sequence). Trimming at V came to 6 bases and at J to 6 bases, leaving 13 bases not matched to a gene. This CDR3 comprises 16 residues. Based on the CDR3 plus reference TRBV7-9 and TRBJ1-5, the full variable domain is DTGVSQNPRHKITKRGQNVTFRCDPISEHNRLYWYRQTLGQGPEFLTYFQNEAQLEKSRLLSDRFSAERPKGSFSTLEIQRTEQGDSAMYLCASSVGGQGRGQPQHFGDGTRLSIL.